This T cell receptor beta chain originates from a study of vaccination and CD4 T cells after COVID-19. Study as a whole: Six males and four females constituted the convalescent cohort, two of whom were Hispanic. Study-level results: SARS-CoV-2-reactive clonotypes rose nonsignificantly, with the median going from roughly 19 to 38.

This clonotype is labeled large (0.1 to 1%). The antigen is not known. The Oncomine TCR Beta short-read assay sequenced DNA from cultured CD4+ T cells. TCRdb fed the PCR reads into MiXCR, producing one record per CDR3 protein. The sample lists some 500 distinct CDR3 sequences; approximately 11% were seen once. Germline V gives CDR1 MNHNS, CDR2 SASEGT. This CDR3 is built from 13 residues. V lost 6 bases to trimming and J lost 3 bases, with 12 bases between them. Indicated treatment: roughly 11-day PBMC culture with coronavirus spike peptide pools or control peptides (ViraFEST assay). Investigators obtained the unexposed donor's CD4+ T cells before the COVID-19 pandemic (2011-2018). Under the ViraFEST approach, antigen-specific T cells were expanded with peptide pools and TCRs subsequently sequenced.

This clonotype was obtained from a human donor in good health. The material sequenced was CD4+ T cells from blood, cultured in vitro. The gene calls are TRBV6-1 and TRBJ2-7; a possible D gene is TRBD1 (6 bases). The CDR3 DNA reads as TGTGCCAGCAGAAGGGGGATGATCTACGAGCAGTACTTC. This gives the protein CASRRGMIYEQYF.